These T cell receptor beta chains were read from a single sample in a study of T cells in Graves' hyperthyroidism and ophthalmopathy. TCRdb recomputed calls from the multiplex PCR reads with MiXCR, one row per CDR3 protein. In the table there are approximately 740,000 distinct CDR3 sequences, 14% of which are singletons. The sample consisted of blood. The receptor source for this set is a woman aged 18 to 35 with Graves' hyperthyroidism. Each CDR3 is given with its conserved first and last residue. A D gene is named only where the DNA matches it firmly. Rows may omit the clone size; those that give it use once, few, many or a size class.

V	D	size	J	DNA	CDR3
TRBV9	.	once	TRBJ2-3	TGTGCCAGCAGCGTAGTTAGCGGAACCACAGATACGCAGTATTTT	CASSVVSGTTDTQYF
TRBV5-1	TRBD1	many	TRBJ2-7	TGCGCCAGCAGCACCGGACAGGCAACCTACGAGCAGTACTTC	CASSTGQATYEQYF
TRBV30	.	many	TRBJ1-1	TGTGCCTGGACCCACGGGGCTGAAGCTTTCTTT	CAWTHGAEAFF
TRBV29-1	.	few	TRBJ2-3	TGCAGCGCCGGTTCGGATACGCAGTATTTT	CSAGSDTQYF
TRBV19	TRBD2	.	TRBJ2-3	TGTGCCAGTACCGAAGGGACTAGCGTAGCAGATACGCAGTATTTT	CASTEGTSVADTQYF
TRBV11-2	TRBD1	many	TRBJ1-2	TGTGCCAGCAGCTGGTGGACAGGCCTAGATGGCTACACCTTC	CASSWWTGLDGYTF
TRBV15	.	.	TRBJ2-5	TGTGCCACCAGCAGACACCAGGAGACCCAGTACTTC	CATSRHQETQYF
TRBV7-3	.	few	TRBJ2-1	TGTGCCAGCAGCTTAAACAGTGGCGGTGAGCAGTTCTTC	CASSLNSGGEQFF
TRBV2	.	.	TRBJ1-4	TGTGCCAGCAGGGCACTGATGAATGAAAAACTGTTTTTT	CASRALMNEKLFF
TRBV30	.	many	TRBJ1-1	TGTGCCTGGAGTCCCACCTCGAACACTGAAGCTTTCTTT	CAWSPTSNTEAFF
TRBV5-8	.	few	TRBJ1-2	TGTGCCAGCAGCTCTAGCCTGGGTGCCTACTACACCTTC	CASSSSLGAYYTF
TRBV4-1	TRBD1	few	TRBJ1-1	TGCGCCAGCAGCCCCCGACAGGGACAGGGCACTGAAGCTTTCTTT	CASSPRQGQGTEAFF
TRBV6-9	TRBD1	.	TRBJ2-7	TGTGCCAGCAGTTACGGGACAGCCTACTACGAGCAGTACTTC	CASSYGTAYYEQYF
TRBV7-2	TRBD1	many	TRBJ2-7	TGTGCCAGCAGCTTAGCACACGGACAGGGTGTTTACGAGCAGTACTTC	CASSLAHGQGVYEQYF
TRBV28	.	few	TRBJ2-1	TGTGCCAGCAGTTCGTACTGGAAACTGAGCTCCTACAATGAGCAGTTCTTC	CASSSYWKLSSYNEQFF
TRBV7-2	TRBD1	few	TRBJ2-7	TGTGCCAGCAGCTTAGGTCCGACAGGGTCCTACGAGCAGTACTTC	CASSLGPTGSYEQYF
TRBV6-1	TRBD1	.	TRBJ1-6	TGTGCCAGCAGTCCTAACGGACAGGGTTCACCCCTCCACTTT	CASSPNGQGSPLHF
TRBV20-1	.	.	TRBJ2-7	TGCAGTGCGCTCCCAGGGGACTCCTACGAGCAGTACTTC	CSALPGDSYEQYF
TRBV7-9	.	many	TRBJ2-7	TGTGCCAGCAGCTTCTCGACGGCGCCGGGCGAGCAGTACTTC	CASSFSTAPGEQYF
TRBV27	.	many	TRBJ2-7	TGTGCCAGCAGTTTATGTGAGCAGTACTTC	CASSLCEQYF
TRBV29-1	TRBD1	many	TRBJ1-2	TGCAGCGTACGGACAGGGCTTAACTATGGCTACACCTTC	CSVRTGLNYGYTF
TRBV7-9	TRBD2	many	TRBJ2-5	TGTGCCAGCAGCCAGATTAGCGGGAGGGGTCAAGAGACCCAGTACTTC	CASSQISGRGQETQYF
TRBV7-9	TRBD2	few	TRBJ2-7	TGTGCCAGCAGCTTAGTCGGGAGGGCCCACGAGCAGTACTTC	CASSLVGRAHEQYF